This T cell receptor (beta chain) is from a study of blood T cell repertoires in COVID-19 (dated by TCRdb to the early 2020s). Describing the broader study: The collaborator samples originated in the United States, Italy and Spain and spanned the acute and convalescent phases of COVID-19. The prospective study material was composed of cDNA or gDNA derived from T cells, B-cell-depleted T cells, or PBMCs. Subjects who had been exposed to COVID-19, were actively infected with it, or had recovered from it provided the deeply sampled blood TCRbeta repertoires that made up the dataset. A freely available public database, intended as a resource for researchers studying the immune response to SARS-CoV-2, is where the repertoires were released. The samples were drawn from the first 160 participants of the ongoing ImmuneRACE study and from some 1,300 subjects provided by 6 global collaborators. The sample metadata nearly always contained a de-identified subject ID, COVID-19 status, age in years and sex. Where available, HLA class I and class II types were obtained from metadata supplied by the sample provider rather than from assay-based typing.

The CDR3, from cysteine to phenylalanine, totals 16 residues. Just CDR3 DNA is preserved here, 48 bases in frame from base 1. V and J are truncated by 3 bases and 7 bases respectively, leaving an intervening sequence of 18 bases. For CDR1 and CDR2, the germline V gene lists KGHDR and SFDVKD. Each collaborating institution followed its own protocols to collect whole blood in K2EDTA tubes. For TCRbeta analysis, collaborator samples were shipped as frozen whole blood, as isolated PBMCs, or as DNA extracted from either sample type. Paper-wide results and their limitations: The amount of clinical and demographic metadata varied by source and participant and was provided uncurated.

TCRbeta CDR3 regions were amplified from genomic DNA by means of the immunoSEQ Assay, a bias-controlled multiplex PCR. As for the original processing: The number of nucleated cells in each sample was estimated by amplification of reference gene primers within the assay. To quantify the absolute abundance of each unique TCRbeta CDR3 rearrangement, sequence reads were collapsed and filtered. For each sample, productive Simpson clonality was calculated as the square root of Simpson's diversity index over productive rearrangements. TCRdb took this table from immuneACCESS and kept in-frame rearrangements with V and J called. Such tables lack part of the clones; where checked against another copy, unresolved V genes explain under half of the gap, and the rest is unexplained. That table gives V, J and clone size, and the DNA gave D and trimming. The sample table holds over 200,000 clones, of which approximately 87% were seen once. 2% to 3% of the sample is taken by the ten largest.

As for this clone: The antigen this receptor binds is unknown. Per-base quality was not reported, and no clone a single base away is much larger than it.

The rearrangement combines TRBV24-1 with TRBJ2-1; the D gene is perhaps TRBD1, from 5 matching bases. Material: peripheral blood. This receptor was taken from a woman in her sixties or seventies with active or convalescent COVID-19. Here is the DNA: TGTGCCACCAGTGATAACCGCTGGGGCCTCGGGAATGAGCAGTTCTTC. Translated, it gives CATSDNRWGLGNEQFF.